Many counts were recorded for the clone carrying this TCR beta chain. Antigen: not known. These data are taken from a study of T cell repertoires in cytomegalovirus infection. Overall study context: Shared public TCR beta signatures pointed to both CMV infection and a matching HLA type.

General study points: HLA-C-restricted TCR beta clonotypes specific for CMV led the ex vivo response. Based on cumulative public TCR beta family frequency, carriers of CMV plus the relevant HLA were identified.

TCRdb re-called the reads with MiXCR, one entry per CDR3 protein. The sample carries about 140,000 distinct CDR3 sequences, 6.5% recorded once. What was sequenced was PBMCs. The receptor was derived from a human donor in good health (CMV status not recorded). Some clones in this sample may be carry-over from other donors' samples.

The CDR3 DNA reads as TGTGCCAGCAGCGAAACAGGGGCAGGCAATCAGCCCCAGCATTTT. This translates into CASSETGAGNQPQHF. The chain carries TRBV7-9 and TRBJ1-5; 7 bases line up with TRBD1. V gave up 5 bases and J gave up 2 bases; unmatched junction bases: 6. The germline V gene encodes CDR1 SEHNR and CDR2 FQNEAQ (reference sequence). The CDR3 covers 15 residues.